The 28 T cell receptor beta chains listed next were all sequenced from one sample in a study of T-cell reconstitution after alpha-beta-depleted transplantation in children. Unique molecular identifiers were built into the TCRbeta library. One entry per CDR3 protein results from TCRdb running MiXCR on the PCR reads. In the table there are about 540,000 distinct CDR3 sequences, 15% to 20% of which are singletons. This material consisted of PBMCs from the stem cell graft donor, taken from the stem cell graft. The receptors stem from a human donor who donated a stem cell graft to a child with acute lymphoblastic leukemia.

This rearrangement joins TRBV12-3 or TRBV12-4 to TRBJ1-1; D unclear. The V end lost 3 bases, the J end lost 4 bases, and 12 bases lay between the germline ends. This CDR3 comprises 14 residues. The CDR3 region has the DNA TGTGCCAGCAGTTTTATGCCCCGACGCACTGAAGCTTTCTTT. Amino acid sequence: CASSFMPRRTEAFF.

This clonotype has only a few counts. The chain uses TRBV7-2 and TRBJ1-4; D gene uncertain. This CDR3 contains 15 residues. Trimming took off 2 bases at V and 0 bases at J, with 7 bases between the two ends. Germline V gene lookup returns CDR1 SGHTA and CDR2 FQGNSA. The CDR3 sequence is CASSLKWATNEKLFF. As DNA, the CDR3 is TGTGCCAGCAGCTTAAAGTGGGCAACTAATGAAAAACTGTTTTTT.

The rearrangement joins TRBV14 to TRBJ2-3; unclear D gene. Germline lookup yields CDR1 SGHDN and CDR2 FVKESK. The CDR3 extends over 14 amino acids. V dropped 1 base and J dropped 2 bases, with 7 bases sitting between them. CDR3 DNA sequence: TGTGCCAGCAGCCAAGGGATACACACAGATACGCAGTATTTT. It yields the protein CASSQGIHTDTQYF.

This chain connects TRBV5-1 to TRBJ2-5; no reliable D call. Trimming took off 0 bases at V and 5 bases at J, with 5 bases between the two ends. Germline V lookup: CDR1 SGHRS, CDR2 YFSETQ. CDR3 length equals 12 residues. CDR3 sequence: CASSLGMETQYF. In nucleotides, the CDR3 is TGCGCCAGCAGCTTGGGGATGGAGACCCAGTACTTC.

The chain uses TRBV12-3 or TRBV12-4 and TRBJ2-4; D may match TRBD1 or TRBD2 (5 bases each). V was clipped by 6 bases and J by 0 bases, with 12 bases between them. This CDR3 region has 15 residues. The CDR3 here is CASSSGRLAKNIQYF. The DNA for the CDR3 is TGTGCCAGCAGCTCGGGGCGACTAGCCAAAAACATTCAGTACTTC.

The chain has TRBV4-1 and TRBJ1-1; the D gene is possibly TRBD1 (5 bases). V lost 2 bases, J lost 5 bases, and 15 bases lay in between. The CDR3 extends over 15 amino acids. Per germline, CDR1 MGHRA and CDR2 YSYEKL. CDR3 nucleotides: TGCGCCAGCAGCCAAACCTCAGCAGACAGTACTGAAGCTTTCTTT. It translates to CASSQTSADSTEAFF.

This clonotype was seen only a few times. This chain uses TRBV10-3 with TRBJ2-3; TRBD2 matches 13 bases. Trimming removed 8 bases from V and 0 bases from J; junction bases left unmatched: 2. Germline assignment: CDR1 ENHRY and CDR2 SYGVKD. The length of the CDR3 is 15 residues. The CDR3 nucleotides read TGTGCCATCCGGGGACTAGCGGGAAGCACAGATACGCAGTATTTT. It encodes CAIRGLAGSTDTQYF.

This clonotype was observed at least ten times. This sequence joins TRBV29-1 and TRBJ2-2; perhaps TRBD1 as D (6 bases). There are 13 residues in the CDR3. Germline lookup yields CDR1 SQVTM and CDR2 ANQGSEA. The V gene lost 7 bases and the J gene lost 5 bases, with 14 bases spanning the gap. In DNA, the CDR3 is TGCAGCGCCCCAGTCAGGGGAACCGGGGAGCTGTTTTTT. It translates to CSAPVRGTGELFF.

This clonotype was recorded a few times. The chain is built from TRBV7-3 and TRBJ2-1; TRBD2 agrees at 9 bases. V trimming: 4 bases; J trimming: 10 bases; junction bases outside the gene matches: 11. The CDR3 is 15 residues long. Looked up from germline, CDR1 is SGHTA and CDR2 is FQGTGA. CDR3 nucleotides: TGTGCCAGCAGCTCCGGTTATAGCGGGAGCTACGAGCAGTTCTTC. This codes for CASSSGYSGSYEQFF.

The chain has TRBV7-2 and TRBJ2-1; no clear D. The V and J ends lost 5 bases and 8 bases respectively, with 10 bases between them. The CDR3 extends over 12 amino acids. Looked up from germline, CDR1 is SGHTA and CDR2 is FQGNSA. CDR3 DNA sequence: TGTGCCAGCAGCCCCGCTTTCGATGAGCAGTTCTTC. This codes for CASSPAFDEQFF.

The chain joins TRBV27 to TRBJ2-2, with D possibly matching TRBD1 (5 bases). Trimming shortened V by 0 bases and J by 5 bases, and 13 bases separated the two germline ends. The CDR3 is 16 residues long. The V gene's germline CDR1 is MNHEY and CDR2 SMNVEV (reference sequence). Here the CDR3 reads CASSLSMTVATGELFF. For the CDR3, the DNA is TGTGCCAGCAGTTTATCGATGACAGTTGCTACCGGGGAGCTGTTTTTT.

This clonotype was counted at least ten times. The chain couples TRBV29-1 to TRBJ2-1, with 14 positions matching TRBD2. J gave up 3 bases and V 6 bases, and 7 bases lay outside the gene matches. Germline V gene data show CDR1 as SQVTM and CDR2 as ANQGSEA. This CDR3 spans 16 amino acids. The CDR3 sequence is CSVSGTSGGLYNEQFF. The CDR3 DNA reads as TGCAGCGTCAGCGGGACTAGCGGGGGCCTCTACAATGAGCAGTTCTTC.

The CDR3 region has the DNA TGCGCCAGCAGCCAAGGAGCGGACCAAGAGACCCAGTACTTC. This sequence encodes CASSQGADQETQYF. The chain joins TRBV4-1 to TRBJ2-5; tentatively, D is TRBD2 (5 bases). The germline V and J ends were trimmed by 1 base and 0 bases, with 6 bases remaining between them. There are 14 residues in the CDR3. Germline V gene lookup returns CDR1 MGHRA and CDR2 YSYEKL.

This chain joins TRBV27 and TRBJ1-5; unclear D gene. The germline V gene encodes CDR1 MNHEY and CDR2 SMNVEV (reference sequence). Trimming pared 6 bases from V and 4 bases from J, leaving 13 bases between. This CDR3 is built from 14 residues. The CDR3 loop reads CASSFRGNNQPQHF. In DNA form, the CDR3 reads TGTGCCAGCAGCTTCCGGGGAAATAATCAGCCCCAGCATTTT.

The genes are TRBV12-3 or TRBV12-4 and TRBJ1-5, with a weak D call TRBD1 (5 bases). CDR3 length: 15 residues. Trimming left V 6 bases short and J 0 bases short, with 12 bases between. Here the CDR3 reads CASRRGRNSNQPQHF. In nucleotides, the CDR3 is TGTGCCAGCAGAAGGGGACGGAATAGCAATCAGCCCCAGCATTTT.

This clonotype has a handful of counts. The rearrangement links TRBV12-3 or TRBV12-4 to TRBJ2-1, with 8 bases fitting TRBD2. CDR3 length: 20 amino acids. The V segment lost 6 bases and the J segment 7 bases; nucleotides outside the gene matches: 26. The CDR3 protein is CASSWVGRGLVPHLINEQFF. The CDR3 DNA follows: TGTGCCAGCAGCTGGGTTGGGAGGGGACTAGTCCCCCACTTAATAAATGAGCAGTTCTTC.

A few counts support this clonotype. Here the CDR3 DNA reads TGTGCCTATCAAACGGGACAGGGATATCAGCCCCAGCATTTT. Translating gives CAYQTGQGYQPQHF. The chain recombines TRBV30 with TRBJ1-5; 9 nucleotides agree with TRBD1. The CDR3 is made up of 14 amino acids. In germline, CDR1 is GTSNPN, CDR2 SVGIG (reference sequence). V trimming: 7 bases; J trimming: 5 bases; junction bases outside the gene matches: 9.

V usage is TRBV5-1 and J usage is TRBJ2-1; 8 nucleotides align to TRBD2. V was pared by 1 base and J by 4 bases, with 7 bases of the junction left unmatched. This CDR3 is 16 amino acids long. Looked up from germline, CDR1 is SGHRS and CDR2 is YFSETQ. CDR3 sequence (DNA): TGCGCCAGCAGCTTGCCCGGGAGGGCCCCATACAATGAGCAGTTCTTC. Encoded protein: CASSLPGRAPYNEQFF.

This clonotype was detected only a few times. The rearrangement uses TRBV7-9 and TRBJ2-1, with D possibly being TRBD2 (5 bases). The CDR3 has 15 amino acids. V was shortened by 2 bases and J by 5 bases, with 13 bases between the two germline ends. Looked up from germline, CDR1 is SEHNR and CDR2 is FQNEAQ (reference sequence). The CDR3 reads CASSLWAGMDNEQFF. The DNA for the CDR3 is TGTGCCAGCAGCTTATGGGCCGGGATGGACAATGAGCAGTTCTTC. Full variable domain (remainder filled in from reference TRBV7-9 and TRBJ2-1): DTGVSQNPRHKITKRGQNVTFRCDPISEHNRLYWYRQTLGQGPEFLTYFQNEAQLEKSRLLSDRFSAERPKGSFSTLEIQRTEQGDSAMYLCASSLWAGMDNEQFFGPGTRLTVL.

This clonotype has more than one count but fewer than ten. The chain uses TRBV6-5 and TRBJ2-3; D perhaps matches TRBD1 (6 bases). The CDR3 contains 14 residues. Germline CDR1 MNHEY, CDR2 SVGAGI. Trimming took 4 bases from V and 3 from J, leaving 11 bases between them. The CDR3 DNA reads as TGTGCCAGCAGTTTATGGACAGTAACAGATACGCAGTATTTT. This gives the protein CASSLWTVTDTQYF.

The chain links TRBV6-5 to TRBJ2-2; 9 nucleotides align to TRBD1. This CDR3 is built from 17 residues. V dropped 6 bases and J dropped 1; count of bases not matched to a gene: 9. CDR1 MNHEY and CDR2 SVGAGI come from the germline V gene. The CDR3 protein is CASSLSTGGWNTGELFF. In DNA, the CDR3 is TGTGCCAGCAGCTTATCCACAGGGGGCTGGAACACCGGGGAGCTGTTTTTT.

This clonotype occurred a few times. CDR3 sequence (DNA): TGTGCCAGCAGCGTAGCTTCCAGCGGGTATTACAATGAGCAGTTCTTC. Protein: CASSVASSGYYNEQFF. The gene calls are TRBV9 and TRBJ2-1; the D gene is possibly TRBD2 (6 bases). Looked up from germline, CDR1 is SGDLS and CDR2 is YYNGEE. Between the trimmed V and J ends, which lost 0 bases and 4 bases, there was a span of 14 bases. The CDR3 extends over 16 amino acids.

The table lists this clonotype with many counts. This CDR3 reads CATSRDSGNSDEQYF. CDR3 sequence (DNA): TGTGCCACCAGCAGAGATTCAGGAAATTCGGACGAGCAGTACTTC. The chain links TRBV15 to TRBJ2-7; D unresolved. CDR3 size: 15 residues. CDR1 and CDR2 from the germline V gene are LNHNV and YYDKDF (reference sequence). Deletions cut 0 bases from V and 5 bases from J, with 14 bases between.

This clonotype was counted a few times. The V call is TRBV20-1, the J call TRBJ1-2, with TRBD1 as a possible D gene (5 bases). From germline, CDR1 is DFQATT and CDR2 SNEGSKA (reference sequence). CDR3 size: 16 residues. Trimming pared 0 bases from V and 0 bases from J, leaving 14 bases between. The CDR3 spells CSARDWRDSPNYGYTF. CDR3 bases: TGCAGTGCTAGAGATTGGCGGGACTCCCCTAACTATGGCTACACCTTC.

This clonotype was observed a few times. The chain couples TRBV20-1 to TRBJ1-1; no definite D call. CDR1 and CDR2 from the germline V gene are DFQATT and SNEGSKA (reference sequence). This CDR3 is built from 13 residues. V gave up 6 bases and J gave up 1 base, with 12 bases separating them. The DNA for the CDR3 is TGCAGTGCGATCCGGGTGGCGAACACTGAAGCTTTCTTT. Its translation: CSAIRVANTEAFF.

This clonotype appeared a few times. CDR3 coding DNA: TGCGCCAGCAGAGGACAGGGGATTGATAGCTACACCTTC. Translation: CASRGQGIDSYTF. This chain links TRBV5-1 with TRBJ1-2, with 9 bases lining up with TRBD1. The CDR3 totals 13 residues. The germline V gene encodes CDR1 SGHRS and CDR2 YFSETQ. Trimming cost V 5 bases and J 9 bases; bases outside gene matches: 8.

The rearrangement links TRBV5-1 to TRBJ1-2; D may be TRBD1 (5 bases). Germline V CDR1 and CDR2: SGHRS, YFSETQ. V was trimmed by 5 bases and J by 4 bases, leaving 12 bases between them. CDR3 length: 13 amino acids. The CDR3 DNA reads as TGCGCCAGCAGTCCCGACAGCCTCTATGGCTACACCTTC. It codes for CASSPDSLYGYTF.

This clonotype was seen many times. V usage is TRBV5-8 and J usage is TRBJ1-5; D gene ambiguous. V lost 10 bases and J lost 0, with 11 bases in between. The CDR3 is 13 residues long. The germline CDR1 and CDR2 sequences are SGHTS and YDEGEE. CDR3 amino acids: CAYRRDSNQPQHF. In nucleotides, the CDR3 is TGTGCCTACCGCCGGGATAGCAATCAGCCCCAGCATTTT.